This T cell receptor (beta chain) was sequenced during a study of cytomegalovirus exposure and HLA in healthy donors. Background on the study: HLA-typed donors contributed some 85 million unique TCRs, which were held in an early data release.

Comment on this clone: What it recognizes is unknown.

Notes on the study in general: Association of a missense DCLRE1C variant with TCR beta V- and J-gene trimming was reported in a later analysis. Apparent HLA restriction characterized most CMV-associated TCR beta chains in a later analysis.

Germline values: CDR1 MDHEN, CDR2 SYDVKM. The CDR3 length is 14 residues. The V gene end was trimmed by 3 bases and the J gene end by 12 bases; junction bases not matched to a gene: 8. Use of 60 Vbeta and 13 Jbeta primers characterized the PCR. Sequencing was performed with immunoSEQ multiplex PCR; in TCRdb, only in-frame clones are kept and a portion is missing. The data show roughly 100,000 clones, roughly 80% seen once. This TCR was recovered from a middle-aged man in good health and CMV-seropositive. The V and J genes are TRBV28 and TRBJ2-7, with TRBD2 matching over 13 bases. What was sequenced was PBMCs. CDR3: CASSLTGLAGLAYF. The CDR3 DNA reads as TGTGCCAGCAGTTTGACGGGACTAGCGGGACTCGCGTACTTC.